Shown below are 9 T cell receptor beta chains from a single sample sequenced in a study of OX40 agonist ivuxolimab in advanced cancers. Measured with immunoSEQ multiplex PCR; TCRdb has only the in-frame clones, and not every one. Of over 80,000 clones listed, roughly 90% were seen once; the top ten hold roughly 5.5%. The material sequenced was CD4+ or CD8+ T cells sorted from blood, taken in a trial of the OX40 agonist ivuxolimab. These receptors originate from an adult with an advanced solid tumor such as melanoma, head and neck, liver or kidney cancer.

The rearrangement joins TRBV18 to TRBJ2-5, with D possibly TRBD2 on 5 matching bases. Per germline, CDR1 KGHSH and CDR2 LQKENI. This CDR3 has 15 amino acids. Trimming left V 3 bases short and J 2 bases short, with 13 bases between. The CDR3: CASSPGVGRQETQYF. The CDR3 DNA sequence: TGTGCCAGCTCACCGGGTGTGGGGAGACAAGAGACCCAGTACTTC.

The chain joins TRBV18 to TRBJ1-1; D is possibly TRBD1 (5 bases). The CDR3 is 14 amino acids. CDR1 and CDR2 from the germline V gene are KGHSH and LQKENI. V was trimmed by 8 bases and J by 0 bases, leaving 13 bases between them. The CDR3 sequence: CASPPAGMNTEAFF. In DNA form, the CDR3 reads TGTGCCAGCCCCCCGGCAGGGATGAACACTGAAGCTTTCTTT.

The chain employs TRBV7-9 and TRBJ1-1; a weak D match, TRBD1 (5 bases). The germline V gene encodes CDR1 SEHNR and CDR2 FQNEAQ (reference sequence). Trimming left V 3 bases short and J 3 bases short, with 17 bases between. This CDR3 has 16 amino acids. CDR3: CASSFFRQGGDTEAFF. CDR3 nucleotides: TGTGCCAGCAGCTTTTTTCGGCAGGGAGGGGACACTGAAGCTTTCTTT. The entire variable domain, with the rest obtained from reference TRBV7-9 and TRBJ1-1, is as follows: DTGVSQNPRHKITKRGQNVTFRCDPISEHNRLYWYRQTLGQGPEFLTYFQNEAQLEKSRLLSDRFSAERPKGSFSTLEIQRTEQGDSAMYLCASSFFRQGGDTEAFFGQGTRLTVV.

The genes are TRBV2 and TRBJ2-7, with a possible D match to TRBD1 (6 bases). The V end lost 6 bases, the J end lost 4 bases, and 10 bases lay between the germline ends. Germline CDR1 and CDR2: SNHLY and FYNNEI. There are 12 residues in the CDR3. The CDR3 DNA reads as TGTGCCAGCAGGTCACAGGGATACGAGCAGTACTTC. Protein: CASRSQGYEQYF.

J is TRBJ1-5 and V is TRBV5-6; no clear D. V was pared by 0 bases and J by 7 bases, with 14 bases between. The germline V gene has CDR1 SGHDT and CDR2 YYEEEE. The CDR3 loop spans 15 amino acids. The CDR3 DNA is TGTGCCAGCAGCTTGGGAGGGTCCCTTGGACAGCCCCAGCATTTT. This encodes CASSLGGSLGQPQHF.

A few counts support this clone. The chain is built from TRBV7-9 and TRBJ1-5; D remains unclear. The V and J ends lost 5 bases and 2 bases respectively, with 16 bases between them. The V gene's germline CDR1 is SEHNR and CDR2 FQNEAQ (reference sequence). There are 16 residues in the CDR3. The CDR3: CASSARQAGGNQPQHF. The CDR3 bases are TGTGCCAGCAGCGCCAGGCAGGCGGGTGGCAATCAGCCCCAGCATTTT. Using reference TRBV7-9 and TRBJ1-5 for the parts outside the CDR3, the full variable domain is DTGVSQNPRHKITKRGQNVTFRCDPISEHNRLYWYRQTLGQGPEFLTYFQNEAQLEKSRLLSDRFSAERPKGSFSTLEIQRTEQGDSAMYLCASSARQAGGNQPQHFGDGTRLSIL.

The CDR3 loop reads CASSRGQSSYEQYF. In DNA, the CDR3 is TGTGCCAGCTCACGAGGGCAGAGCTCCTACGAGCAGTACTTC. V is TRBV18 and J is TRBJ2-7; D is perhaps TRBD2 (5 bases). Germline loops: CDR1 KGHSH, CDR2 LQKENI. Trimming removed 4 bases from V and 0 bases from J, with 10 bases in between. This CDR3 is 14 amino acids long.

This chain uses TRBV7-9 with TRBJ1-2, with 8 bases lining up with TRBD1. Germline CDR1 reads SEHNR; CDR2 reads FQNEAQ (reference sequence). This CDR3 contains 15 residues. Trimming took 4 bases from V and 8 from J; bases not matched to a gene: 12. Written as DNA, the CDR3 is TGTGCCAGCAGCTCCCCCCGGACAGGGCATTTAGGCTACACCTTC. As protein: CASSSPRTGHLGYTF.

The chain carries TRBV7-2 and TRBJ2-7, with D perhaps matching TRBD1 (5 bases). Germline V gene lookup returns CDR1 SGHTA and CDR2 FQGNSA. CDR3 size: 15 residues. V was shortened by 1 base and J by 4 bases, with 14 bases between the two germline ends. The CDR3, as DNA: TGTGCCAGCAGCTTAGGTTTCGACAGCCAGTACGAGCAGTACTTC. Amino acids: CASSLGFDSQYEQYF.